This T cell receptor beta chain was sequenced in a study of blood T cell repertoires in COVID-19. The wider study: Samples taken during acute and convalescent COVID-19 were collected in the United States, Italy and Spain. Sources were T cells, B-cell-depleted T cells, or PBMCs; the material itself was cDNA or gDNA.

As handled by the study authors: Reference gene primer amplification yielded estimated nucleated cell counts. Generated by immunoSEQ multiplex PCR, the TCRdb table keeps only in-frame clones and is missing some. V, J and clone size are taken as reported in that table, and D and trimming were inferred from the DNA itself. This table has about 140,000 clones, 75% to 85% appearing once. The germline V gene encodes CDR1 MNHEY and CDR2 SVGAGI. CDR3 size: 15 residues. V shed 8 bases, J shed 4 bases, and the junction held 9 bases outside the gene matches. The rearrangement joins TRBV6-5 to TRBJ1-5, with 9 bases matching TRBD1. The TCR sequence derives from a woman of 80 years or more with active or convalescent COVID-19. Sequencing was done on a sample of peripheral blood. CDR3 sequence: CASAEQGAGNQPQHF. The DNA for the CDR3 is TGTGCCAGCGCAGAACAGGGGGCCGGGAATCAGCCCCAGCATTTT.